This T cell receptor (beta chain) was retrieved from a study of OX40 agonist ivuxolimab in advanced cancers. Regarding the study in general: Ivuxolimab was a fully human IgG2 agonistic monoclonal antibody targeting the costimulatory receptor OX40 (CD134). Intravenous ivuxolimab was administered to patients every 2 weeks at six dose levels: 0.01, 0.1, 0.3, 1.5, 3 and 10 mg/kg. Among the 52 dose-escalation patients, about 20 had hepatocellular carcinoma, 15 or so melanoma, 9 renal cell carcinoma and 9 head and neck cancer. In the dose-escalation cohort, over 65% of patients were male, and the mean age was approximately 60 years, with a range of 23 to 79. Patients were allowed to have had prior anti-PD-1, anti-PD-L1 or anti-CTLA-4 therapy, and approximately 40% of the dose-escalation patients had been treated with checkpoint inhibitors. Three dose-escalation patients achieved partial responses, one with hepatocellular carcinoma and two with cutaneous melanoma. The point of sequencing TCRbeta in the periphery was to test whether ivuxolimab changed TCR sequence diversity and drove clonal T-cell expansion. The paper covers the monotherapy dose-escalation part of the phase I ivuxolimab trial, which included N of about 50 patients.

Unmatched junction bases come to 6, with V trimmed by 4 bases and J by 4 bases. There are 16 amino acids in the CDR3, from cysteine to phenylalanine inclusive. Of all the DNA, just the CDR3 is kept, 48 bases in frame from base 1. Taken from the germline V gene, the CDR1 and CDR2 loops are LGHNT and FRNRAP. Points on this clone: Its antigen remains undetermined. Base quality data are lacking; no much larger clone is found one base away.

Patients with autoimmune disease history or receiving systemic immunosuppression were excluded from the trial. Peripheral blood for TCR sequencing was drawn from every dose cohort at baseline, at cycle 4 day 1 and at cycle 7 day 1. The samples were drawn from a first-in-human, open-label, multicenter phase I dose-escalation trial of ivuxolimab. Adults with locally advanced or metastatic head and neck squamous cell, hepatocellular, melanoma or renal cell carcinoma were enrolled in the trial. Before TCR sequencing, CD4+ T cells and CD8+ T cells were sorted from peripheral blood as separate populations. General conclusions and limits of the study: Antigen specificity was not determined for the clonally expanded peripheral T cells. Low levels of normalized T-cell clonal expansion were also seen in some nonresponding patients. Partial responders in the 0.1-3.0 mg/kg groups had among the lowest normalized peripheral clonal expansion, especially among CD8+ T cells. On average, CD8+ T cells showed more expanded clones than CD4+ T cells after ivuxolimab. At doses of 0.1 to 3.0 mg/kg, clonal expansion of both CD4+ and CD8+ blood T cells was observed from baseline to week 6.

For sequencing of the TCRbeta CDR3 region, genomic DNA was extracted from the sorted cells. TCRbeta CDR3 regions were sequenced using the immunoSEQ Assay. Not all clones reach the TCRdb copy of this immuneACCESS table, which keeps in-frame sequences only. Checked studies attribute under half of the gap to unresolved V genes and leave the rest unexplained. For this sample the table gives 45,000 to 65,000 clones, of which around 82% were detected only once. The ten largest clones represent over 3% of the sample. The chain is made from TRBV12-5 and TRBJ1-6, and 8 bases in between align with TRBD1. The clonotype originates from an adult with an advanced solid tumor such as melanoma, head and neck, liver or kidney cancer. The sequenced sample was CD4+ or CD8+ T cells sorted from blood, obtained in a trial of the OX40 agonist ivuxolimab. DNA sequence: TGTGCTAGTGGTTCCGACAGGGGCTTTTATAATTCACCCCTCCACTTT. It translates to CASGSDRGFYNSPLHF.